Following are 22 T cell receptor beta chains from one sample sequenced in a study of cytomegalovirus exposure and HLA in healthy donors. Libraries were prepared by immunoSEQ multiplex PCR; TCRdb keeps only in-frame clonotypes and omits some of them. The top ten hold over 9% of the sample, which has 150,000 to 200,000 clones, over 85% seen once. The specimen was PBMCs. These receptors were collected from a woman aged 18-29 years in good health and CMV-seropositive.

This clone was counted a single time. This chain connects TRBV28 to TRBJ2-1, with 8 nucleotides matching TRBD1. The CDR3 sequence is 18 residues long. Trimming at V came to 4 bases and at J to 4 bases, leaving 15 bases not matched to a gene. Germline assignment: CDR1 MDHEN and CDR2 SYDVKM. The CDR3, as DNA: TGTGCCAGCAGTTCAGGTGGGACAGGCGACCCCTTTTACAATGAGCAGTTCTTC. Its translation is CASSSGGTGDPFYNEQFF.

This clone was recorded once. The chain joins TRBV18 to TRBJ2-2; the D gene is possibly TRBD1 (6 bases). V lost 3 bases, J lost 6 bases, and 14 bases lay in between. This CDR3 is built from 15 residues. CDR1 is KGHSH and CDR2 is LQKENI in the germline V gene. CDR3 bases: TGTGCCAGCTCACCGAGACAAACAGGGTCCGGGGAGCTGTTTTTT. Its translation: CASSPRQTGSGELFF.

The chain uses TRBV7-2 and TRBJ2-3; D call uncertain. Germline-derived CDR1 and CDR2 are SGHTA and FQGNSA. Trimming removed 5 bases from V and 2 bases from J, with 5 bases in between. There are 12 residues in the CDR3. This CDR3 is CASSAYTDTQYF. The CDR3 DNA follows: TGTGCCAGCAGCGCCTACACAGATACGCAGTATTTT.

The V and J genes are TRBV5-1 and TRBJ1-1; 7 bases match TRBD1. Germline V gives CDR1 SGHRS, CDR2 YFSETQ. The CDR3 contains 14 residues. V lost 0 bases and J lost 5; bases outside the gene matches: 4. CDR3 sequence: CASSLGQGETEAFF. The CDR3, as DNA: TGCGCCAGCAGCTTGGGCCAGGGGGAAACTGAAGCTTTCTTT. Filled out from reference TRBV5-1 and TRBJ1-1, the complete variable domain reads KAGVTQTPRYLIKTRGQQVTLSCSPISGHRSVSWYQQTPGQGLQFLFEYFSETQRNKGNFPGRFSGRQFSNSRSEMNVSTLELGDSALYLCASSLGQGETEAFFGQGTRLTVV.

The chain's CDR3 is CASSTSTTRVNEQFF. The CDR3 coding sequence is TGTGCCAGCAGCACATCGACGACTAGAGTAAATGAGCAGTTCTTC. The V gene is TRBV11-2, the J gene TRBJ2-1, with D possibly matching TRBD2 (6 bases). The CDR3 consists of 15 residues. Germline CDR1 SGHAT, CDR2 FQNNGV. Trimming cost V 5 bases and J 7 bases, with 18 bases left between them.

The chain has TRBV19 and TRBJ1-3; no reliable D call. The V gene lost 3 bases and the J gene lost 0 bases, with 9 bases spanning the gap. This CDR3 has 15 amino acids. CDR1 and CDR2 (germline): LNHDA, SQIVND (reference sequence). The CDR3 spells CASSISLYSGNTIYF. The CDR3 nucleotides read TGTGCCAGTAGTATCTCTTTGTACTCTGGAAACACCATATATTTT. Filled out from reference TRBV19 and TRBJ1-3, the complete variable domain reads DGGITQSPKYLFRKEGQNVTLSCEQNLNHDAMYWYRQDPGQGLRLIYYSQIVNDFQKGDIAEGYSVSREKKESFPLTVTSAQKNPTAFYLCASSISLYSGNTIYFGEGSWLTVV.

The chain is built from TRBV13 and TRBJ1-1, with D perhaps TRBD1 (5 bases). V was pared by 4 bases and J by 1 base, with 31 bases between. Germline V gene sequence: CDR1 PRHDT, CDR2 FYEKMQ (reference sequence). CDR3 length equals 21 residues. The chain's CDR3 is CASSSRDLLDVLKPANTEAFF. CDR3 nucleotide sequence: TGTGCCAGCAGCTCGCGGGACCTACTAGATGTTCTAAAACCTGCGAACACTGAAGCTTTCTTT.

The CDR3 DNA reads TGCGCCAGCAGTGCCCGATACAGGGGGAATTCGGGGACCCAGTACTTC. It codes for CASSARYRGNSGTQYF. The chain links TRBV10-2 to TRBJ2-5; TRBD1 matches at 8 bases. The CDR3 contains 16 residues. V trimming: 4 bases; J trimming: 7 bases; junction bases outside the gene matches: 14. Looked up from germline, CDR1 is WSHSY and CDR2 is SAAADI.

J is TRBJ2-2 and V is TRBV4-3, with a possible D match to TRBD1 (5 bases). The V end was cut by 0 bases, the J end by 0 bases, with 11 bases between. CDR3 length: 17 residues. In germline, CDR1 is LGHNA, CDR2 YSLEER. CDR3 amino acids: CASSQEAAGSNTGELFF. The CDR3 coding sequence is TGCGCCAGCAGCCAAGAAGCCGCAGGGTCGAACACCGGGGAGCTGTTTTTT.

The chain joins TRBV10-2 to TRBJ2-4, with 9 bases identical to TRBD1. V dropped 3 bases and J dropped 3; count of bases not matched to a gene: 3. The CDR3 has 15 residues. From germline, CDR1 is WSHSY and CDR2 SAAADI. CDR3 region: CASSERQGGKNIQYF. In DNA, the CDR3 is TGCGCCAGCAGTGAACGACAGGGGGGCAAAAACATTCAGTACTTC.

The chain uses TRBV14 and TRBJ2-7; 8 bases agree with TRBD2. V gave up 5 bases and J gave up 2 bases; unmatched junction bases: 8. The germline CDR1 and CDR2 sequences are SGHDN and FVKESK. This CDR3 contains 15 residues. CDR3 bases: TGTGCCAGCAGCGATCCCCGCGGGAGGACCTACGAGCAGTACTTC. It encodes CASSDPRGRTYEQYF.

J is TRBJ2-1 and V is TRBV5-1; 8 bases fit TRBD2. V shed 5 bases and J 1 base; nucleotides not matched to a gene: 2. The CDR3 consists of 14 residues. CDR1 is SGHRS and CDR2 is YFSETQ in the germline V gene. In nucleotides, the CDR3 is TGCGCCAGCAGTAGCGGGGTTTCCTACAATGAGCAGTTCTTC. Protein sequence: CASSSGVSYNEQFF.

The chain joins TRBV19 to TRBJ1-1; 10 bases align to TRBD1. The CDR3 has 15 residues. V lost 3 bases, J lost 3 bases, and 4 bases stayed unmatched. CDR1 is LNHDA, CDR2 SQIVND, per germline (reference sequence). In nucleotides, the CDR3 is TGTGCCAGTAGTATGACAGGGGGCCGGGACACTGAAGCTTTCTTT. Translating it yields CASSMTGGRDTEAFF.

This clone has a single count. The chain carries TRBV9 and TRBJ2-5, with D possibly matching TRBD1 (6 bases). V lost 0 bases to trimming and J lost 5 bases, with 11 bases between them. Germline CDR1 and CDR2: SGDLS and YYNGEE. This CDR3 is 14 amino acids long. CDR3 residues: CASSVEPRGETQYF. DNA for the CDR3: TGTGCCAGCAGCGTAGAACCCAGGGGTGAGACCCAGTACTTC.

The chain carries TRBV10-3 and TRBJ2-1, with TRBD2 matching 13 bases. CDR1 ENHRY and CDR2 SYGVKD come from the germline V gene. J gave up 0 bases and V 0 bases, and 8 bases lay outside the gene matches. This CDR3 is built from 20 residues. CDR3 DNA sequence: TGTGCCATCAGTGAGTCGCCGGGACTAGCGGGACAGAGCTCCTACAATGAGCAGTTCTTC. This gives the protein CAISESPGLAGQSSYNEQFF.

CDR3 loop: CASSVMSGNTEAFF. The CDR3 DNA is TGTGCCAGCAGCGTAATGTCAGGGAACACTGAAGCTTTCTTT. The chain is built from TRBV9 and TRBJ1-1, with D unclear. The CDR3 consists of 14 residues. The germline gives CDR1 SGDLS, CDR2 YYNGEE. The germline V and J ends were trimmed by 1 base and 1 base, with 8 bases remaining between them.

This chain connects TRBV5-6 to TRBJ2-7; D remains unclear. Germline CDR1 is SGHDT and CDR2 is YYEEEE. With 3 bases removed from V and 7 bases from J, the gap between germline ends came to 14 bases. This CDR3 is 13 amino acids long. In nucleotides, the CDR3 is TGTGCCAGCAGCTCCGTGCCGGGTAGGGAGCAGTACTTC. This codes for CASSSVPGREQYF.

Only one count was recorded for this clone. This chain connects TRBV13 to TRBJ2-5, with 7 bases fitting TRBD2. Germline V lookup: CDR1 PRHDT, CDR2 FYEKMQ (reference sequence). This CDR3 region has 14 residues. The V segment lost 6 bases and the J segment 3 bases; nucleotides outside the gene matches: 7. CDR3 amino acids: CASRSAGEEETQYF. CDR3 DNA: TGTGCCAGCAGATCCGCGGGAGAGGAAGAGACCCAGTACTTC.

The V call is TRBV4-2, the J call TRBJ2-2, with D hard to call. Germline V gene lookup returns CDR1 LGHNA and CDR2 YNFKEQ. The CDR3 runs 14 residues. V gave up 1 base and J gave up 2 bases, with 5 bases separating them. The DNA of the CDR3 is TGTGCCAGCAGCCAAGCGAGCAACACCGGGGAGCTGTTTTTT. Translation: CASSQASNTGELFF.

This clone was observed many times. The chain couples TRBV11-2 to TRBJ2-3; 10 bases match TRBD1. Per the germline V gene, CDR1 is SGHAT and CDR2 is FQNNGV. CDR3 length equals 15 residues. Trimming took 4 bases from V and 2 from J; bases not matched to a gene: 3. The CDR3 bases are TGTGCCAGCAGCTCGGGACAGGGGCACACAGATACGCAGTATTTT. This encodes CASSSGQGHTDTQYF. The complete variable domain, with remaining parts taken from reference TRBV11-2 and TRBJ2-3, reads EAGVAQSPRYKIIEKRQSVAFWCNPISGHATLYWYQQILGQGPKLLIQFQNNGVVDDSQLPKDRFSAERLKGVDSTLKIQPAKLEDSAVYLCASSSGQGHTDTQYFGPGTRLTVL.

The chain couples TRBV14 to TRBJ1-5; D call uncertain. V was cut by 3 bases and J by 14 bases, with 11 bases left in between. CDR1 is SGHDN and CDR2 is FVKESK in the germline V gene. This CDR3 region has 11 residues. The CDR3, as DNA: TGTGCCAGCAGCCACGGAGCCATAAAGCATTTT. Protein: CASSHGAIKHF.

A few counts support this clone. The rearrangement joins TRBV28 to TRBJ1-2, with 7 bases identical to TRBD1. The CDR3 runs 13 residues. Losses at the gene ends were 6 bases for V and 5 bases for J; bases not matched to a gene: 6. Per the germline V gene, CDR1 is MDHEN and CDR2 is SYDVKM. Here the CDR3 reads CASSPPGGYGYTF. The CDR3 nucleotides are TGTGCCAGCAGCCCCCCAGGGGGTTATGGCTACACCTTC.